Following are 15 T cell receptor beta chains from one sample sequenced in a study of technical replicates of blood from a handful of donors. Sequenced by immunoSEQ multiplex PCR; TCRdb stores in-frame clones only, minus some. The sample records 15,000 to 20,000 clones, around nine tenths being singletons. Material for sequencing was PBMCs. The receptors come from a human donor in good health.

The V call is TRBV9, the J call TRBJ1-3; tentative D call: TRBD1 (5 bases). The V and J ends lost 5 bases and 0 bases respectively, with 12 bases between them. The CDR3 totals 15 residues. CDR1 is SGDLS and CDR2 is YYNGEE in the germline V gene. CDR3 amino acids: CASREGTVSGNTIYF. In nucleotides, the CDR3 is TGTGCCAGCAGGGAGGGGACTGTCTCTGGAAACACCATATATTTT.

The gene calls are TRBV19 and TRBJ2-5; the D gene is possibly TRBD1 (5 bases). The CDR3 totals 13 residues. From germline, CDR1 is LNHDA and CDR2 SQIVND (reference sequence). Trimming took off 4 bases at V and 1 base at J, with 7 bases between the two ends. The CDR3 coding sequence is TGTGCCAGTAGTAATGGGGCCCAAGAGACCCAGTACTTC. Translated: CASSNGAQETQYF. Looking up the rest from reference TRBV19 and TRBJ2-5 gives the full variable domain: DGGITQSPKYLFRKEGQNVTLSCEQNLNHDAMYWYRQDPGQGLRLIYYSQIVNDFQKGDIAEGYSVSREKKESFPLTVTSAQKNPTAFYLCASSNGAQETQYFGPGTRLLVL.

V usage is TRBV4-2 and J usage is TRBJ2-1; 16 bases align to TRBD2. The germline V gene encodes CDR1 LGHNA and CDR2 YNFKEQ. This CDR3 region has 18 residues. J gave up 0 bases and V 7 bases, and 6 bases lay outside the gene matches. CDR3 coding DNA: TGTGCCAGCAATACGGGACTAGCGGGAGGGAGCTCCTACAATGAGCAGTTCTTC. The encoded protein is CASNTGLAGGSSYNEQFF.

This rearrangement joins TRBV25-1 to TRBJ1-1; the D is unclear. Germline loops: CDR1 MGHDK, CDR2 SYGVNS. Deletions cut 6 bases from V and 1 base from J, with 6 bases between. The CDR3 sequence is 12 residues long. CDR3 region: CASRGGNTEAFF. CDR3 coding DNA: TGTGCCAGCAGAGGAGGGAACACTGAAGCTTTCTTT.

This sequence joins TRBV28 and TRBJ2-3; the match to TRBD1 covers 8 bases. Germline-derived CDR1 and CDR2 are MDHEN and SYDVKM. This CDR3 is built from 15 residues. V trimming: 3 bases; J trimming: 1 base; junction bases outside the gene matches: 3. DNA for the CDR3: TGTGCCAGCAGTTTGATACAGGGGGGCACAGATACGCAGTATTTT. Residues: CASSLIQGGTDTQYF.

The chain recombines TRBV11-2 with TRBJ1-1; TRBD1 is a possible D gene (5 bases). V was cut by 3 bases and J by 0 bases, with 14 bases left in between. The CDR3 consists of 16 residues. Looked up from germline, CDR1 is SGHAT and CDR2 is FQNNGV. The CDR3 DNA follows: TGTGCCAGCAGCTTTCAGGGAACCTGGATGAACACTGAAGCTTTCTTT. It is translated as CASSFQGTWMNTEAFF.

CDR3 region: CASSPGTSGSNEQFF. CDR3 nucleotide sequence: TGTGCCAGCTCACCTGGGACTAGCGGGAGTAATGAGCAGTTCTTC. The chain couples TRBV18 to TRBJ2-1; 14 bases are shared with TRBD2. The germline V gene encodes CDR1 KGHSH and CDR2 LQKENI. This CDR3 comprises 15 residues. With V trimmed by 3 bases and J by 7 bases, 2 bases remained unmatched.

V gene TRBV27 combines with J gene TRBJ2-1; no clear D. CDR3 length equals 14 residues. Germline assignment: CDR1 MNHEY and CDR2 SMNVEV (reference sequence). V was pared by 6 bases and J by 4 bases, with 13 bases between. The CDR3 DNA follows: TGTGCCAGCAGGATACATAATTCTTACAATGAGCAGTTCTTC. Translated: CASRIHNSYNEQFF.

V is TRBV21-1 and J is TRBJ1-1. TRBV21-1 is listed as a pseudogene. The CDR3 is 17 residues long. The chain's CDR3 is CASSKVRSEGENTEAFF. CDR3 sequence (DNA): TGTGCCAGCAGCAAAGTAAGGTCAGAAGGAGAGAACACTGAAGCTTTCTTT.

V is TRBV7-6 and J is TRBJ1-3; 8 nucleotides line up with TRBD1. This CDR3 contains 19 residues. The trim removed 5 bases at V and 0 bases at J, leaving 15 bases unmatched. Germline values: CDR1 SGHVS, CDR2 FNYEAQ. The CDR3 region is CASSLRPQGAVDSGNTIYF. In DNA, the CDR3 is TGTGCCAGCAGCCTGCGCCCCCAGGGGGCGGTGGACTCTGGAAACACCATATATTTT. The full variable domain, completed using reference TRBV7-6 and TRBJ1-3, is GAGVSQSPRYKVTKRGQDVALRCDPISGHVSLYWYRQALGQGPEFLTYFNYEAQQDKSGLPNDRFSAERPEGSISTLTIQRTEQRDSAMYRCASSLRPQGAVDSGNTIYFGEGSWLTVV.

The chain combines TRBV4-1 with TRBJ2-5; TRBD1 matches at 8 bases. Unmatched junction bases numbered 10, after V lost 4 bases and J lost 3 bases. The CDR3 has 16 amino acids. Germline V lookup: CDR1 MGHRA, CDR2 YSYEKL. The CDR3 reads CASSPEEDRVKETQYF. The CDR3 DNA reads TGCGCCAGCAGCCCAGAGGAGGACAGGGTGAAAGAGACCCAGTACTTC.

In DNA form, the CDR3 reads TGTGCCAGCAGCTTAGGAAGAGGGACAGAAAGCAATGAGCAGTTCTTC. This translates into CASSLGRGTESNEQFF. The chain is built from TRBV11-2 and TRBJ2-1, with 7 bases aligning to TRBD1. With 1 base clipped from V and 6 bases from J, the junction kept 9 bases outside the gene matches. This CDR3 comprises 16 residues. Germline assignment: CDR1 SGHAT and CDR2 FQNNGV.

In DNA, the CDR3 is TGTGCCAGCAGTGCCGGGACAGGGACATCCGTCAGGGGCTACACCTTC. As protein: CASSAGTGTSVRGYTF. V and J are TRBV28 and TRBJ1-2; 9 bases align to TRBD1. Trimming cost V 5 bases and J 8 bases; bases outside gene matches: 15. The CDR3 length is 16 residues. Germline lookup yields CDR1 MDHEN and CDR2 SYDVKM.

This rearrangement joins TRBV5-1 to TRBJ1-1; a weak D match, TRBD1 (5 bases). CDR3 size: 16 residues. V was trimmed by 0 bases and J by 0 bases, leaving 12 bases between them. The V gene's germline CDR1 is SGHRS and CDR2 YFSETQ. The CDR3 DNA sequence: TGCGCCAGCAGCTTGGCCGGGGGGGGAATGAACACTGAAGCTTTCTTT. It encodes CASSLAGGGMNTEAFF.

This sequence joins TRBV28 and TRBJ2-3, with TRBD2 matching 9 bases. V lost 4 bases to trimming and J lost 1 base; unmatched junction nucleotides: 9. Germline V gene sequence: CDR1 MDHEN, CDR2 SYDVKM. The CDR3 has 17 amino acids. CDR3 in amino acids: CASSSSGRFSGTDTQYF. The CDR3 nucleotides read TGTGCCAGCAGTTCGAGCGGGAGGTTTAGTGGCACAGATACGCAGTATTTT.